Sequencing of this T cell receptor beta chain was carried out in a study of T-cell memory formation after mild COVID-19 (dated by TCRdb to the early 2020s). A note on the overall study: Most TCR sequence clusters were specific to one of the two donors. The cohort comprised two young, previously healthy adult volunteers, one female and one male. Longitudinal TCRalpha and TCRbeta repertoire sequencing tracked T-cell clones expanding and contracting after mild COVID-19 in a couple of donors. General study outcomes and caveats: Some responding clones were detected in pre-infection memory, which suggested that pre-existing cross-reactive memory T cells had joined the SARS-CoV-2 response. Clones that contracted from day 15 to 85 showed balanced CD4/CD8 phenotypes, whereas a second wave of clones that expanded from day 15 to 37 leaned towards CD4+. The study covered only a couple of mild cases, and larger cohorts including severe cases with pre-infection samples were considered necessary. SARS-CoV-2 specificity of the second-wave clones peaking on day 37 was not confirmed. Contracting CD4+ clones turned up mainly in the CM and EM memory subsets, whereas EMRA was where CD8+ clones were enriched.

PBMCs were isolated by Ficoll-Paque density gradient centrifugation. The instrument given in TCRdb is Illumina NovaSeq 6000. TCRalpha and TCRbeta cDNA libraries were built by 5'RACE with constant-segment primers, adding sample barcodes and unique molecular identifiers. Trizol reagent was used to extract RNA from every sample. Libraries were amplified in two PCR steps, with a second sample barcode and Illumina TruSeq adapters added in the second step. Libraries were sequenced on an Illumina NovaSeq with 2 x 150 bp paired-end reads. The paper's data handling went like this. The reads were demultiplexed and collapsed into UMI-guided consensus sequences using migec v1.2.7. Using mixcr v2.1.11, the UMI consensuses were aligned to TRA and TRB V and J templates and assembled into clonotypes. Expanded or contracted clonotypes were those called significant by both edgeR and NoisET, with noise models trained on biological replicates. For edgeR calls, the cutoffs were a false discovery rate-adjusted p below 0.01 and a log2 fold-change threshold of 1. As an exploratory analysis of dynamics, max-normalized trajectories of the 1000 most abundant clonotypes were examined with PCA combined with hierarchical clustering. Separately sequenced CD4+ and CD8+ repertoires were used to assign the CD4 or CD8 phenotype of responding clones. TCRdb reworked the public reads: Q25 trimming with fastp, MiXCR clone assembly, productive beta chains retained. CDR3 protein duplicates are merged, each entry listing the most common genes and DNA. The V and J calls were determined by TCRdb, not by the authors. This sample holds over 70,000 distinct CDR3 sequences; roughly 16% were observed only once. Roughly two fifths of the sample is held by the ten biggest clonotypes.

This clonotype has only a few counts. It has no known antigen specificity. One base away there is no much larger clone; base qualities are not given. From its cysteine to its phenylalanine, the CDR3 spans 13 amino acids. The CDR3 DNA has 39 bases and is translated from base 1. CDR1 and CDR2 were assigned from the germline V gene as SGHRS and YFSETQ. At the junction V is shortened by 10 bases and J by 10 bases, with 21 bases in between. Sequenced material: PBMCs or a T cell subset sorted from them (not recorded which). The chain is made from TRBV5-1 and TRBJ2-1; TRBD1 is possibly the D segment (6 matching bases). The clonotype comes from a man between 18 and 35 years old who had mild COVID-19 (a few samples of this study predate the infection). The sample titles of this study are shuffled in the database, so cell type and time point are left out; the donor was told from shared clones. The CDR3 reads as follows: CASKGQTWDEQFF. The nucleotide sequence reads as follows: TGCGCCTCTAAAGGACAGACGTGGGACGAGCAGTTCTTC.